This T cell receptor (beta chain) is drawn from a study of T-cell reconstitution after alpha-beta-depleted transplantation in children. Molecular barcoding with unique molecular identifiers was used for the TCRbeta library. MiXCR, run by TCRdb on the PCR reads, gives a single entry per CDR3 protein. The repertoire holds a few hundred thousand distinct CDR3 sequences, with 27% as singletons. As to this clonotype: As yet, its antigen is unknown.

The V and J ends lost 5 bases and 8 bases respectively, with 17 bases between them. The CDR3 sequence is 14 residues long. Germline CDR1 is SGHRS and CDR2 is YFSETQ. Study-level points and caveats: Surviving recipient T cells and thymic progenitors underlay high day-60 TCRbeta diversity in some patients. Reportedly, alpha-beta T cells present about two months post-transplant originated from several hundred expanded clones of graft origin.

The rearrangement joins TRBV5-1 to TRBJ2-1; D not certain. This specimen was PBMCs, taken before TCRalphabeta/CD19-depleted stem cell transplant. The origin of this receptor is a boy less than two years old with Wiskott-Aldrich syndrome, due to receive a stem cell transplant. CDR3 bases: TGCGCCAGCAGTTCCGTAGCTGCGAATGATGAGCAGTTCTTC. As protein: CASSSVAANDEQFF.